The source of this T cell receptor beta chain is a study of control samples from healthy donors and cancer patients. The CDR3 has 14 amino acids. Germline lookup yields CDR1 SNHLY and CDR2 FYNNEI. Trimming shortened V by 6 bases and J by 0 bases, and 8 bases separated the two germline ends. The assay was immunoSEQ multiplex PCR, and TCRdb's table has in-frame clones only and misses some. Here the sample spans about 110,000 clones, just under 85% being singletons. This clonotype was obtained from a young man in good health. The sample taken for sequencing was blood. V gene TRBV2 combines with J gene TRBJ1-4; no definite D call. CDR3 sequence: CASSRLTTNEKLFF. The CDR3 DNA reads as TGTGCCAGCAGCCGACTGACAACTAATGAAAAACTGTTTTTT.